The sequence of this T cell receptor beta chain was determined in a study of blood T cell repertoires in COVID-19. Study context: The origin of the acute and convalescent COVID-19 samples was the United States, Italy and Spain. Sources were T cells, B-cell-depleted T cells, or PBMCs; the material itself was cDNA or gDNA.

CDR1 SGHNT and CDR2 YYREEE come from the germline V gene (reference sequence). The ends were cut back, 4 bases at V and 3 bases at J, with 11 bases in the middle. The CDR3 spans 15 residues. In the authors' workflow: By means of reference gene primer amplification, nucleated cell counts were estimated. The method was immunoSEQ multiplex PCR; TCRdb's version includes in-frame clones alone and lacks a portion of them. Clone size and V and J calls were adopted from that table, with D and trimming inferred from the DNA. The sample has 77,000 or so clones, approximately 79% seen once. The V and J genes are TRBV5-4 and TRBJ1-6; maybe TRBD1 (5 bases). What was sequenced was peripheral blood. The clonotype was recovered from a human donor with acute or convalescent COVID-19. The donor label of this sample is uncertain. The CDR3 region has the DNA TGTGCCAGCAGCGAGACAGTGCTCTATAATTCACCCCTCCACTTT. It specifies CASSETVLYNSPLHF.